The next 14 T cell receptor beta chains were all read from a single sample in a study of blood T cell repertoires in COVID-19. TCRdb's copy holds only in-frame clones and misses some; the assay was immunoSEQ multiplex PCR. The repertoire holds roughly 280,000 clones, 75% to 90% seen once, with over 3.5% in the top ten. Sample: PBMCs or T cells enriched from blood (not recorded which). Source of these receptors: a woman aged 25 to 45 with acute COVID-19.

This chain uses TRBV28 with TRBJ1-2, with 10 nucleotides matching TRBD1. CDR3 length: 17 residues. V shed 2 bases and J 0 bases; nucleotides not matched to a gene: 6. Germline-derived CDR1 and CDR2 are MDHEN and SYDVKM. CDR3 protein: CASSLRGTGATNYGYTF. The CDR3 DNA follows: TGTGCCAGCAGTTTACGTGGGACAGGGGCCACTAACTATGGCTACACCTTC.

The V call is TRBV6-1, the J call TRBJ2-7; D gene uncertain. The CDR3 consists of 13 residues. CDR1 and CDR2 from the germline V gene are MNHNS and SASEGT. V shed 2 bases and J shed 1 base, with 6 bases lying between them. The CDR3 DNA sequence: TGTGCCAGCAGTGAACAGGTGTCCTACGAGCAGTACTTC. Its protein is CASSEQVSYEQYF.

The chain is built from TRBV5-4 and TRBJ2-5; a possible D gene is TRBD1 (6 bases). The V and J ends lost 0 bases and 4 bases respectively, with 13 bases between them. Germline loops: CDR1 SGHNT, CDR2 YYREEE (reference sequence). The CDR3 length is 15 residues. CDR3 protein: CASSLDLQGPETQYF. CDR3 DNA: TGTGCCAGCAGCTTGGACCTACAGGGCCCAGAGACCCAGTACTTC.

This chain connects TRBV5-1 to TRBJ1-1; D perhaps matches TRBD1 (6 bases). Per the germline V gene, CDR1 is SGHRS and CDR2 is YFSETQ. CDR3 length: 13 residues. Trimming removed 8 bases at V and 2 bases at J, with 13 bases between. The DNA for the CDR3 is TGCGCCAGTTCAAGACAGGCTAACACTGAAGCTTTCTTT. Translation: CASSRQANTEAFF. Combining the CDR3 with reference TRBV5-1 and TRBJ1-1 gives the whole variable domain KAGVTQTPRYLIKTRGQQVTLSCSPISGHRSVSWYQQTPGQGLQFLFEYFSETQRNKGNFPGRFSGRQFSNSRSEMNVSTLELGDSALYLCASSRQANTEAFFGQGTRLTVV.

This clone has more than one count but fewer than ten. The chain couples TRBV12-2 to TRBJ1-4; no check of the table's D call, TRBD1, against the DNA was made. TRBV12-2 is a known pseudogene. This CDR3 contains 14 residues. CDR3 bases: TGTGCAAGTCGACAGAACACAGGGGAGGTAAAACTGTTTTTT. It specifies CASRQNTGEVKLFF.

The chain employs TRBV27 and TRBJ2-4; TRBD1 is a possible D gene (6 bases). This CDR3 is 19 amino acids long. Trimming left V 6 bases short and J 1 base short, with 25 bases between. Germline V lookup: CDR1 MNHEY, CDR2 SMNVEV (reference sequence). In DNA form, the CDR3 reads TGTGCCAGCAGCCCAACACCAATCAGGGGTTTTACGGCCAAAAACATTCAGTACTTC. Its protein product is CASSPTPIRGFTAKNIQYF.

The CDR3 coding sequence is TGTGCCAGCACCAACAGTGGGAGGGCCCGAAACATTCAGTACTTC. This gives the protein CASTNSGRARNIQYF. The chain is built from TRBV7-9 and TRBJ2-4; TRBD2 matches at 7 bases. This CDR3 region has 15 residues. Germline lookup yields CDR1 SEHNR and CDR2 FQNEAQ (reference sequence). V was pared by 7 bases and J by 6 bases, with 12 bases of the junction left unmatched.

This clone was observed once. The gene calls are TRBV27 and TRBJ2-7; TRBD2 agrees at 8 bases. The CDR3 covers 14 residues. With V trimmed by 4 bases and J by 2 bases, 4 bases remained unmatched. The germline V gene has CDR1 MNHEY and CDR2 SMNVEV (reference sequence). The CDR3 here is CASSYREGTYEQYF. The CDR3 DNA sequence: TGTGCCAGCAGTTATCGGGAGGGAACCTACGAGCAGTACTTC.

This sequence joins TRBV28 and TRBJ1-4; the D is unclear. The CDR3 consists of 13 residues. Between the trimmed V and J ends, which lost 9 bases and 5 bases, there was a span of 13 bases. CDR1 is MDHEN and CDR2 is SYDVKM in the germline V gene. The CDR3 loop is CASVTGSNEKLFF. CDR3 DNA: TGTGCCAGTGTCACGGGGTCGAATGAAAAACTGTTTTTT.

This chain joins TRBV28 and TRBJ2-3, with TRBD2 matching 14 bases. The CDR3 is 18 residues long. Germline V gene data show CDR1 as MDHEN and CDR2 as SYDVKM. The ends lost 5 bases at V and 3 bases at J; junction bases unmatched: 10. The DNA of the CDR3 is TGTGCCAGCAGTATCCCGGGACTAGCGGGAGAGGAAACAGATACGCAGTATTTT. Its translation: CASSIPGLAGEETDTQYF.

V usage is TRBV28 and J usage is TRBJ1-6; the D gene is possibly TRBD1 (6 bases). Germline loops: CDR1 MDHEN, CDR2 SYDVKM. The CDR3 is 14 residues long. V lost 5 bases to trimming and J lost 2 bases, with 7 bases between them. This CDR3 reads CASSDRPYNSPLHF. CDR3 coding DNA: TGTGCCAGCAGTGACAGGCCCTATAATTCACCCCTCCACTTT.

In this sample, this clone turned up many times. The chain joins TRBV10-3 to TRBJ2-7, with 7 positions matching TRBD2. Germline V gene lookup returns CDR1 ENHRY and CDR2 SYGVKD. The J segment lost 0 bases and the V segment lost 5 bases, leaving 7 bases of the junction unmatched. This CDR3 is built from 15 residues. The CDR3, as DNA: TGTGCCATCAGTCAAGAAAGCGGGATCTCCTACGAGCAGTACTTC. It codes for CAISQESGISYEQYF.

The chain joins TRBV30 to TRBJ2-2; D perhaps matches TRBD1 (6 bases). Germline V gene lookup returns CDR1 GTSNPN and CDR2 SVGIG (reference sequence). Trimming left V 0 bases short and J 0 bases short, with 11 bases between. The CDR3 extends over 16 amino acids. This CDR3 is CAWSVRGQPNTGELFF. DNA of the CDR3: TGTGCCTGGAGTGTAAGAGGACAGCCGAACACCGGGGAGCTGTTTTTT.

This chain connects TRBV28 to TRBJ2-3, with no clear D. The germline V and J ends were trimmed by 7 bases and 2 bases, with 13 bases remaining between them. The CDR3 covers 14 residues. Germline V gene sequence: CDR1 MDHEN, CDR2 SYDVKM. The chain's CDR3 is CASKDGVFTDTQYF. DNA of the CDR3: TGTGCCAGCAAAGACGGAGTATTCACAGATACGCAGTATTTT.